The subject of this entry is one T cell receptor (beta chain). This record comes from a study of cytomegalovirus exposure and HLA in healthy donors. The PCR contained 60 Vbeta and 13 Jbeta primers. Using immunoSEQ multiplex PCR, the repertoire was profiled, and TCRdb retains in-frame clones only, with some absent. The table has approximately 160,000 clones, approximately 77% seen once. Per the germline V gene, CDR1 is MNHNY and CDR2 is SVGAGI (reference sequence). Trimming took 0 bases from V and 3 from J, leaving 8 bases between them. The CDR3 loop spans 14 amino acids. The sample was PBMCs. This clonotype was sampled from a male donor in good health and CMV-seropositive. The chain employs TRBV6-6 and TRBJ1-1; D may be TRBD1 (6 bases). The CDR3 region is CASSYSGADTEAFF. The CDR3 DNA reads as TGTGCCAGCAGTTACTCGGGGGCGGACACTGAAGCTTTCTTT.